The 27 T cell receptor beta chains reported below all come from one sample, sequenced in a study of blood T cell repertoires in COVID-19 (dated by TCRdb to 2019 to 2021). The library was made by the immunoSEQ multiplex PCR assay. TCRdb obtained this table from immuneACCESS and retained in-frame rearrangements with V and J assigned. These tables miss some clones; where compared with another copy, unresolved V genes account for less than half of the shortfall, and the remainder is unexplained. A total of roughly 74,000 clones appear in this sample, 80% to 90% of them only once. The biggest ten clones account for about 37% of the sample. Input material: peripheral blood. The source is a man in his sixties or seventies with acute or convalescent COVID-19.

CDR3 protein: CASSIGQYQETQYF. In DNA, the CDR3 is TGTGCCAGTAGTATAGGACAGTACCAAGAGACCCAGTACTTC. This chain links TRBV19 with TRBJ2-5; D is possibly TRBD1 (5 bases). V lost 1 base and J 0 bases, leaving 6 bases between the germline ends. The germline gives CDR1 LNHDA, CDR2 SQIVND (reference sequence). This CDR3 contains 14 residues.

This chain uses TRBV5-1 with TRBJ2-7; 8 bases fit TRBD2. Germline lookup yields CDR1 SGHRS and CDR2 YFSETQ. V gave up 0 bases and J gave up 2 bases; unmatched junction bases: 4. The CDR3 runs to 15 residues. CDR3 sequence: CASSLGAGVTYEQYF. The CDR3 DNA follows: TGCGCCAGCAGCTTGGGAGCGGGAGTAACCTACGAGCAGTACTTC.

Only a few counts were recorded for this clone. The chain joins TRBV7-3 to TRBJ2-7; TRBD1 is a possible D gene (6 bases). V was cut by 5 bases and J by 10 bases, with 18 bases left in between. The CDR3 is made up of 13 amino acids. From germline, CDR1 is SGHTA and CDR2 FQGTGA. Here the CDR3 DNA reads TGTGCCAGCAGCCCCTCGGACAGCTCTCCTCAGTACTTC. Amino acid sequence: CASSPSDSSPQYF.

This clone turned up a few times. The chain employs TRBV27 and TRBJ2-4; D is uncertain. The CDR3 is made up of 14 amino acids. V gave up 6 bases and J gave up 0 bases, with 9 bases separating them. CDR1 is MNHEY and CDR2 is SMNVEV in the germline V gene (reference sequence). CDR3 sequence reads: CASSPLRAKNIQYF. For the CDR3, the DNA is TGTGCCAGCAGCCCCCTACGAGCCAAAAACATTCAGTACTTC.

The chain has TRBV2 and TRBJ2-1; no firm D call. The CDR3 runs to 15 residues. Germline CDR1 and CDR2: SNHLY and FYNNEI. V was shortened by 2 bases and J by 5 bases, with 13 bases between the two germline ends. This CDR3 is CASSELGIANNEQFF. The CDR3 DNA reads TGTGCCAGCAGTGAACTTGGTATCGCGAACAATGAGCAGTTCTTC.

The chain carries TRBV19 and TRBJ2-1; 7 positions match TRBD2. CDR3 length equals 16 residues. Germline V gene data show CDR1 as LNHDA and CDR2 as SQIVND (reference sequence). The junction had 9 bases not matched to a gene; V was cut back by 3 bases and J by 4 bases. The CDR3 loop is CASSIGAGAIYNEQFF. The CDR3 coding sequence is TGTGCCAGTAGTATTGGGGCGGGAGCCATATACAATGAGCAGTTCTTC.

This chain connects TRBV7-9 to TRBJ1-5; TRBD1 is a possible D gene (6 bases). This CDR3 has 15 amino acids. Per germline, CDR1 SEHNR and CDR2 FQNEAQ (reference sequence). V was cut by 5 bases and J by 1 base, with 12 bases left in between. The CDR3 loop is CASSLRQDSNQPQHF. CDR3 nucleotide sequence: TGTGCCAGCAGCCTTCGACAGGACAGCAATCAGCCCCAGCATTTT.

This chain links TRBV2 with TRBJ2-7; D is perhaps TRBD2 (5 bases). Germline CDR1 SNHLY, CDR2 FYNNEI. Trimming removed 4 bases at V and 1 base at J, with 5 bases between. The CDR3 contains 12 residues. The DNA of the CDR3 is TGTGCCAGCAGTGCGGGGTCCTACGAGCAGTACTTC. This encodes CASSAGSYEQYF.

The gene calls are TRBV18 and TRBJ1-4; D gene ambiguous. The CDR3 runs 14 residues. In germline, CDR1 is KGHSH, CDR2 LQKENI. Trimming removed 3 bases from V and 7 bases from J, with 12 bases in between. The CDR3 DNA reads as TGTGCCAGCTCACCCGAACGGTTATTTGAAAAACTGTTTTTT. Translated, it gives CASSPERLFEKLFF.

This rearrangement joins TRBV6-5 to TRBJ1-1; D perhaps matches TRBD1 (6 bases). V was clipped by 2 bases and J by 12 bases, with 19 bases between them. Germline assignment: CDR1 MNHEY and CDR2 SVGAGI. This CDR3 comprises 14 residues. The CDR3 here is CASSYEIGRGPSFF. CDR3 DNA sequence: TGTGCCAGCAGTTACGAGATCGGCAGGGGCCCATCTTTCTTT.

The CDR3, as DNA: TGTGCCAGCAGTTTGGGTGGGACTAGCGGGAGGTCTAGCACAGATACGCAGTATTTT. Its translation is CASSLGGTSGRSSTDTQYF. The genes are TRBV28 and TRBJ2-3; 15 nucleotides agree with TRBD2. V was clipped by 3 bases and J by 0 bases; unmatched bases: 7. Germline values: CDR1 MDHEN, CDR2 SYDVKM. The CDR3 contains 19 residues.

This chain joins TRBV19 and TRBJ2-3, with TRBD2 identical over 8 bases. Germline CDR1 is LNHDA and CDR2 is SQIVND (reference sequence). The trim removed 10 bases at V and 3 bases at J, leaving 12 bases unmatched. This CDR3 comprises 15 residues. The CDR3 DNA is TGTGCCACTGCGGCGAGACCGGGAGGGACAGATACGCAGTATTTT. Amino acid sequence: CATAARPGGTDTQYF.

The chain is built from TRBV29-1 and TRBJ2-2, with D perhaps matching TRBD2 (6 bases). CDR1 and CDR2 (germline): SQVTM, ANQGSEA. Deletions cut 7 bases from V and 7 bases from J, with 16 bases between. There are 13 residues in the CDR3. The CDR3 is CSAPWGGNGELFF. The CDR3 DNA reads as TGCAGCGCCCCTTGGGGAGGTAACGGGGAGCTGTTTTTT.

This chain's CDR3 is CATSGPDRGNTEAFF. The CDR3, as DNA: TGTGCCACCAGCGGACCGGACAGGGGGAACACTGAAGCTTTCTTT. The chain combines TRBV15 with TRBJ1-1, with 9 bases identical to TRBD1. V shed 5 bases and J 1 base; nucleotides not matched to a gene: 5. Germline V lookup: CDR1 LNHNV, CDR2 YYDKDF (reference sequence). The length of the CDR3 is 15 residues. Filled out from reference TRBV15 and TRBJ1-1, the complete variable domain reads DAMVIQNPRYQVTQFGKPVTLSCSQTLNHNVMYWYQQKSSQAPKLLFHYYDKDFNNEADTPDNFQSRRPNTSFCFLDIRSPGLGDTAMYLCATSGPDRGNTEAFFGQGTRLTVV.

The CDR3 is CSVGMGQEYGYTF. The CDR3 DNA reads as TGCAGCGTTGGGATGGGACAGGAGTATGGCTACACCTTC. The gene calls are TRBV29-1 and TRBJ1-2; 8 bases align to TRBD1. Per the germline V gene, CDR1 is SQVTM and CDR2 is ANQGSEA. The trim removed 4 bases at V and 5 bases at J, leaving 6 bases unmatched. The CDR3 runs to 13 residues.

The chain is built from TRBV18 and TRBJ2-3, with D tentatively TRBD2 (5 bases). The V end was cut by 2 bases, the J end by 2 bases, with 11 bases between. Germline V gene lookup returns CDR1 KGHSH and CDR2 LQKENI. This CDR3 has 15 amino acids. CDR3 nucleotide sequence: TGTGCCAGCTCACCAGGATCCCTAGCCACAGATACGCAGTATTTT. This gives the protein CASSPGSLATDTQYF.

The V and J genes are TRBV7-6 and TRBJ2-7; 8 bases line up with TRBD2. The germline V gene encodes CDR1 SGHVS and CDR2 FNYEAQ. J lost 2 bases, V lost 5 bases, and 5 bases had no gene match. The CDR3 spans 14 residues. The DNA of the CDR3 is TGTGCCAGCAGCCGGACTAGCCTTACCTACGAGCAGTACTTC. This encodes CASSRTSLTYEQYF.

This chain connects TRBV30 to TRBJ1-2; D is undetermined. Germline CDR1 is GTSNPN and CDR2 is SVGIG (reference sequence). CDR3 length: 15 amino acids. The V end was cut by 5 bases, the J end by 0 bases, with 16 bases between. The CDR3 DNA sequence: TGTGCCTGGTTTCGGCAGGCCTCTGCTAACTATGGCTACACCTTC. As protein: CAWFRQASANYGYTF.

The chain joins TRBV7-9 to TRBJ2-7; D gene unclear. Trimming shortened V by 3 bases and J by 2 bases, and 5 bases separated the two germline ends. Germline-derived CDR1 and CDR2 are SEHNR and FQNEAQ (reference sequence). The CDR3 has 12 residues. This CDR3 reads CASSFVPYEQYF. The CDR3 DNA follows: TGTGCCAGCAGCTTCGTCCCCTACGAGCAGTACTTC.

The chain uses TRBV3-1 (or the pseudogene TRBV3-2) and TRBJ2-2, with D perhaps matching TRBD2 (5 bases). CDR1 is LGHDT and CDR2 is YNNKEL in the germline V gene (reference sequence). The CDR3 loop spans 16 amino acids. Deletions cut 5 bases from V and 0 bases from J, with 13 bases between. CDR3 nucleotides: TGTGCCAGCAGCGAGCCGGGGTTCGCGAACACCGGGGAGCTGTTTTTT. Translation gives CASSEPGFANTGELFF.

The chain joins TRBV18 to TRBJ1-5; 9 nucleotides align to TRBD1. The germline V gene encodes CDR1 KGHSH and CDR2 LQKENI. The CDR3 covers 14 residues. Trimming took 1 base from V and 9 from J; bases not matched to a gene: 4. The CDR3 loop reads CASSPLPDRGPQHF. The CDR3, as DNA: TGTGCCAGCTCACCACTTCCGGACAGGGGGCCCCAGCATTTT. Filled out from reference TRBV18 and TRBJ1-5, the complete variable domain reads NAGVMQNPRHLVRRRGQEARLRCSPMKGHSHVYWYRQLPEEGLKFMVYLQKENIIDESGMPKERFSAEFPKEGPSILRIQQVVRGDSAAYFCASSPLPDRGPQHFGDGTRLSIL.

This clone was recorded a few times. The chain has TRBV28 and TRBJ1-1; D gene uncertain. CDR3 length: 11 residues. The germline V and J ends were trimmed by 8 bases and 7 bases, with 11 bases remaining between them. Germline lookup yields CDR1 MDHEN and CDR2 SYDVKM. CDR3 DNA sequence: TGTGCCAGCGGGCCCCCGTTTGAAGCTTTCTTT. It is translated as CASGPPFEAFF.

The rearrangement joins TRBV5-5 to TRBJ1-6, with D possibly matching TRBD1 (5 bases). The V end lost 4 bases, the J end lost 7 bases, and 12 bases lay between the germline ends. There are 14 residues in the CDR3. The germline gives CDR1 SGHKS, CDR2 YYEKEE (reference sequence). The CDR3 sequence is CASSVGRENSPLHF. In DNA, the CDR3 is TGTGCCAGCAGCGTGGGGCGGGAGAATTCACCCCTCCACTTT.

This clone has only one observation. The chain couples TRBV4-1 to TRBJ1-5; the match to TRBD1 covers 7 bases. V dropped 2 bases and J dropped 7; count of bases not matched to a gene: 8. The CDR3 contains 15 residues. CDR1 and CDR2 (germline): MGHRA, YSYEKL. The CDR3 DNA sequence: TGCGCCAGCAGCCAATGGACAGGAGAGAGCCAGCCCCAGCATTTT. As protein: CASSQWTGESQPQHF.

The rearrangement joins TRBV10-1 to TRBJ2-7; 7 nucleotides agree with TRBD2. V shed 2 bases and J 2 bases; nucleotides not matched to a gene: 6. This CDR3 region has 15 residues. The germline V gene has CDR1 WNHNN and CDR2 SYGVQD (reference sequence). The CDR3, as DNA: TGCGCCAGCAGTGAGGGGGCTAGCGGTACCTACGAGCAGTACTTC. Protein sequence: CASSEGASGTYEQYF.

V and J are TRBV5-8 and TRBJ1-5; tentatively, D is TRBD1 (5 bases). Germline lookup yields CDR1 SGHTS and CDR2 YDEGEE. The V and J ends lost 4 bases and 7 bases respectively, with 18 bases between them. The CDR3 totals 15 residues. CDR3 region: CASSGGTGMGQPQHF. The CDR3 DNA reads as TGTGCCAGCAGCGGCGGGACGGGGATGGGCCAGCCCCAGCATTTT. The entire variable domain, with the rest obtained from reference TRBV5-8 and TRBJ1-5, is as follows: EAGVTQSPTHLIKTRGQQATLRCSPISGHTSVYWYQQALGLGLQFLLWYDEGEERNRGNFPPRFSGRQFPNYSSELNVNALELEDSALYLCASSGGTGMGQPQHFGDGTRLSIL.

This chain connects TRBV7-9 to TRBJ2-1; 9 bases are shared with TRBD2. V was clipped by 4 bases and J by 8 bases; unmatched bases: 6. The CDR3 contains 14 residues. Germline V lookup: CDR1 SEHNR, CDR2 FQNEAQ (reference sequence). The CDR3 loop reads CASSWASGTDEQFF. For the CDR3, the DNA is TGTGCCAGCAGCTGGGCTAGCGGGACCGATGAGCAGTTCTTC.